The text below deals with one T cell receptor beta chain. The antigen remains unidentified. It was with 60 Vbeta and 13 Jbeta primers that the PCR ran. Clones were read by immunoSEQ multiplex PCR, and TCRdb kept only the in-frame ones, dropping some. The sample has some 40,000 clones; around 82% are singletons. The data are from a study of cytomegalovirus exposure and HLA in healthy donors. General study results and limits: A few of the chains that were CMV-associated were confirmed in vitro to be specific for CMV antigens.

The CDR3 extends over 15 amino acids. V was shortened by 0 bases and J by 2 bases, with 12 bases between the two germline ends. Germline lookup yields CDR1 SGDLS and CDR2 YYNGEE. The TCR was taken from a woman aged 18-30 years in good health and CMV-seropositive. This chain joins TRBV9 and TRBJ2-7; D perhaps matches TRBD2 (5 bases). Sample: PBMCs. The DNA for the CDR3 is TGTGCCAGCAGCGTAGCTAGCACACCTACCTACGAGCAGTACTTC. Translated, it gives CASSVASTPTYEQYF.